One TCR beta chain is described in this entry. Its antigen is not known. CDR3 sequences, V/J genes, frequencies and template counts came from survey-depth TCRbeta sequencing. Clones were sequenced by immunoSEQ multiplex PCR, and TCRdb holds only the in-frame ones, with some missing. The data show 20,000 to 25,000 clones, less than 75% seen once. This record comes from a study of tissue T cells after allogeneic stem cell transplantation. Study-wide results and caveats: TCR repertoires tracked anatomic similarity, regardless of disease or transplant status.

Germline V gene sequence: CDR1 MNHEY, CDR2 SVGAGI. With 4 bases clipped from V and 2 bases from J, the junction kept 2 bases outside the gene matches. The CDR3 loop spans 16 amino acids. Non-transplant comparator patients with other cancers had at least five gastrointestinal samples and no known gastrointestinal disease. The chain couples TRBV6-5 to TRBJ2-1; 13 nucleotides align to TRBD2. The receptor was derived from a female donor aged 60 or older with lung cancer. Sequences were derived from tissue from the ileum, sampled at autopsy. The CDR3: CASSSGTSGTYNEQFF. DNA of the CDR3: TGTGCCAGCAGTTCTGGGACTAGCGGGACCTACAATGAGCAGTTCTTC.